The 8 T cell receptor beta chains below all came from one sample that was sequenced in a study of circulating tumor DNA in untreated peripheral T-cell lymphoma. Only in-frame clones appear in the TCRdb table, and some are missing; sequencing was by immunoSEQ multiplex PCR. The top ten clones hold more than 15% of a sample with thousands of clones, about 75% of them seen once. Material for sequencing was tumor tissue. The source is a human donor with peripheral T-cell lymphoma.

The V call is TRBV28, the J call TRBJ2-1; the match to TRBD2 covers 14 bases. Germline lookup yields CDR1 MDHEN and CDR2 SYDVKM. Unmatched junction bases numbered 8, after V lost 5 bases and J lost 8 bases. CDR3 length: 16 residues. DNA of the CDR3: TGTGCCAGCAGTCCCGGACTAGCGGGAGGTAGATATGAGCAGTTCTTC. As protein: CASSPGLAGGRYEQFF.

CDR3 nucleotide sequence: TGTGCCAGCAGGCGGGGGGGTCCTTCCTACGAGCAGTACTTC. Translated: CASRRGGPSYEQYF. This rearrangement joins TRBV6-8 to TRBJ2-7, with TRBD2 matching 9 bases. Trimming at V came to 6 bases and at J to 1 base, leaving 4 bases not matched to a gene. The CDR3 sequence is 14 residues long. Germline V lookup: CDR1 MNHGY, CDR2 SAAAGT.

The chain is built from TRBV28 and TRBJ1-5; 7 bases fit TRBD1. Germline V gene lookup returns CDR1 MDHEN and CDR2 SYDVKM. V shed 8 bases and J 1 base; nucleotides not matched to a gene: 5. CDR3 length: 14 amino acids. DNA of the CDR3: TGTGCCAGCGAAGGGGGCTTGAGCAATCAGCCCCAGCATTTT. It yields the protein CASEGGLSNQPQHF.

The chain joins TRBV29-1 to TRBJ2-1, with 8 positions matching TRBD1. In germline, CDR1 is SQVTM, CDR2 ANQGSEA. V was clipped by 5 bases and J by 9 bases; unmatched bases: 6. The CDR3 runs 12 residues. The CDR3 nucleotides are TGCAGCGTTCAGACAGGGGCGCGTGAGCAGTTCTTC. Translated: CSVQTGAREQFF.

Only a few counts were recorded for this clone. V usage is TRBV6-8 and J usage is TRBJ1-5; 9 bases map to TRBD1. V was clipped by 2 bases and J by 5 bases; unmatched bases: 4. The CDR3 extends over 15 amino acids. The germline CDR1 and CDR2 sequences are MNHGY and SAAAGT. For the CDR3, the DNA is TGTGCCAGCAGTTACCCCGGACAGGGGTATCAGCCCCAGCATTTT. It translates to CASSYPGQGYQPQHF.

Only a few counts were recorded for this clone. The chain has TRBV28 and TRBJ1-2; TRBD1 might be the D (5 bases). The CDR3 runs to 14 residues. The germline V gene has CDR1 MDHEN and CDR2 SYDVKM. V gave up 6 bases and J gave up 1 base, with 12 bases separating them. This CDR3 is CASSRRDRNYGYTF. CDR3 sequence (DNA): TGTGCCAGCAGCCGCCGGGACCGTAACTATGGCTACACCTTC.

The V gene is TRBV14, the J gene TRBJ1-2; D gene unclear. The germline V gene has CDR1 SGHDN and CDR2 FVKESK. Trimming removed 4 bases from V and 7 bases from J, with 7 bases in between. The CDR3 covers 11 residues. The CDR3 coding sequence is TGTGCCAGCAGCCTCGGAAGTGGCTACACCTTC. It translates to CASSLGSGYTF.

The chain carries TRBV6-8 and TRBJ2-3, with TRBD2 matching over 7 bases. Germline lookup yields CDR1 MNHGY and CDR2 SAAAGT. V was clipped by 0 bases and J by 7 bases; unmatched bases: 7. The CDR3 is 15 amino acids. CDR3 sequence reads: CASSYSRLASHTQYF. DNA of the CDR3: TGTGCCAGCAGTTACTCCCGACTAGCCAGTCATACGCAGTATTTT.